A single sample gave rise to the 11 T cell receptor beta chains below, sequenced in a study of cytomegalovirus exposure and HLA in healthy donors. Sequencing used immunoSEQ multiplex PCR; TCRdb keeps in-frame clones, though not all of them. The profile shows approximately 80,000 clones, more than 85% of them singletons. The source material was PBMCs. All receptors come from a woman aged 25 to 39 in good health and CMV-seronegative.

This chain connects TRBV19 to TRBJ1-4; D may be TRBD1 (6 bases). Per germline, CDR1 LNHDA and CDR2 SQIVND (reference sequence). CDR3 length: 15 residues. V was trimmed by 7 bases and J by 0 bases, leaving 12 bases between them. The CDR3 coding sequence is TGTGCCAGTACCCTTTACAGGGCAACTAATGAAAAACTGTTTTTT. This gives the protein CASTLYRATNEKLFF.

This chain connects TRBV11-2 to TRBJ1-1; no clear D. Germline assignment: CDR1 SGHAT and CDR2 FQNNGV. V was cut by 1 base and J by 4 bases, with 13 bases left in between. There are 15 residues in the CDR3. CDR3: CASSLVPGIGTEAFF. CDR3 nucleotide sequence: TGTGCCAGCAGCTTAGTGCCGGGGATCGGCACTGAAGCTTTCTTT.

The rearrangement joins TRBV5-1 to TRBJ2-1, with D unresolved. The CDR3 length is 15 residues. Per the germline V gene, CDR1 is SGHRS and CDR2 is YFSETQ. V gave up 4 bases and J gave up 9 bases, with 20 bases separating them. CDR3 region: CASSGDSASRSEQFF. The CDR3 region has the DNA TGCGCCAGCAGCGGAGACTCGGCTTCGCGTAGTGAGCAGTTCTTC.

V and J are TRBV6-5 and TRBJ2-1, with TRBD1 matching over 8 bases. After removal of 0 bases from V and 9 bases from J, the junction contained 10 bases not matched to a gene. The CDR3 runs 16 residues. The germline gives CDR1 MNHEY, CDR2 SVGAGI. The CDR3 sequence is CASSYSGQGRMSEQFF. CDR3 sequence (DNA): TGTGCCAGCAGTTACTCCGGACAGGGTCGGATGAGTGAGCAGTTCTTC.

A note on this clone: A read error may account for a junction end that differs from germline. This chain joins TRBV6-1 and TRBJ1-1; D gene ambiguous. The CDR3 loop spans 12 amino acids. Germline-derived CDR1 and CDR2 are MNHNS and SASEGT. The CDR3 is CASSLQNPEAFF. CDR3 coding DNA: TGTGCCAGCAGTCTTCAGAACCCTGAAGCTTTCTTT.

The chain combines TRBV5-1 with TRBJ2-7; 8 positions agree with TRBD1. V shed 3 bases, J shed 2 bases, and the junction held 10 bases outside the gene matches. Germline V gene data show CDR1 as SGHRS and CDR2 as YFSETQ. CDR3 size: 16 residues. CDR3 DNA: TGCGCCAGCAGCTCGACAGGACAGGGTATGACCTACGAGCAGTACTTC. Protein sequence: CASSSTGQGMTYEQYF.

The genes are TRBV6-5 and TRBJ1-1, with 11 nucleotides matching TRBD1. Germline V lookup: CDR1 MNHEY, CDR2 SVGAGI. The CDR3 extends over 15 amino acids. The V gene end was trimmed by 2 bases and the J gene end by 2 bases; junction bases not matched to a gene: 1. CDR3 loop: CASSYGQGANTEAFF. CDR3 in DNA: TGTGCCAGCAGTTACGGACAGGGGGCTAACACTGAAGCTTTCTTT.

This chain links TRBV7-6 with TRBJ1-5; maybe TRBD1 (6 bases). This CDR3 has 14 amino acids. Trimming removed 5 bases at V and 5 bases at J, with 13 bases between. CDR1 and CDR2 from the germline V gene are SGHVS and FNYEAQ. DNA of the CDR3: TGTGCCAGCAGCCCAGGACAGCTAGATCAGCCCCAGCATTTT. As protein: CASSPGQLDQPQHF.

About this clone itself: An end of the junction does not agree with germline; a read error may underlie this. The genes are TRBV7-9 and TRBJ2-1, with 8 bases matching TRBD1. Germline values: CDR1 SEHNR, CDR2 FQNEAQ (reference sequence). CDR3 length: 14 amino acids. The DNA of the CDR3 is TGTGCCAGCAGCTTGGCCTATCAGGGGGCCGGTGTGATCTTC. It codes for CASSLAYQGAGVIF.

The V call is TRBV18, the J call TRBJ2-3, with 7 bases identical to TRBD1. The CDR3 has 14 amino acids. The V gene's germline CDR1 is KGHSH and CDR2 LQKENI. The junction had 5 bases not matched to a gene; V was cut back by 7 bases and J by 1 base. The CDR3 loop reads CASFDRVGTDTQYF. CDR3 sequence (DNA): TGTGCCAGCTTTGACAGGGTTGGCACAGATACGCAGTATTTT.

V and J are TRBV30 and TRBJ2-4; 7 bases agree with TRBD1. This CDR3 contains 20 residues. The trim removed 0 bases at V and 0 bases at J, leaving 17 bases unmatched. CDR1 and CDR2 (germline): GTSNPN, SVGIG (reference sequence). The CDR3 here is CAWSVMRQGLPLLAKNIQYF. The CDR3 nucleotides are TGTGCCTGGAGTGTAATGAGACAGGGTCTTCCGTTACTAGCCAAAAACATTCAGTACTTC.